Listed below are T cell receptor beta chains from one sample, sequenced in a study of shared clonotypes between healthy human individuals. Method: immunoSEQ multiplex PCR; TCRdb's copy keeps in-frame clones and lacks some. Among some 1.1 million clones listed, about 72% were seen once. The sample taken for sequencing was memory CD4+ T cells from PBMCs. All receptors derive from a man between 18 and 35 years old in good health. Some clones in this sample may be carry-over from other donors' samples. Each CDR3 is given with its conserved first and last residue. D genes are given only for firm matches. A clone size is listed for some rows: how often the clone was seen (once, few, many), or a class if it is expanded.

J: TRBJ1-3
size: .
V: TRBV12-5
D: .
DNA: TGTGCTATTAGCAGGGGTTTCCCTGGAAACACCATATATTTT
CDR3: CAISRGFPGNTIYF

J: TRBJ2-1
size: .
V: TRBV7-2
D: .
DNA: TGTGCCAGCACCAGGGCTAGCGTTTACAATGAGCAGTTCTTC
CDR3: CASTRASVYNEQFF

J: TRBJ2-1
size: .
V: TRBV9
D: .
DNA: TGTGCCAGCAGCGTAGCGGGAGAGGGGTACAATGAGCAGTTCTTC
CDR3: CASSVAGEGYNEQFF

J: TRBJ2-1
size: .
V: TRBV9
D: .
DNA: TGTGCCAGCAGCGTAGAGGGAGACTCCTACAATGAGCAGTTCTTC
CDR3: CASSVEGDSYNEQFF

J: TRBJ1-1
size: .
V: TRBV7-3
D: TRBD1
DNA: TGTGCCAGCAGCTTGAGCAGGGGGAGTGGAGCTTTCTTT
CDR3: CASSLSRGSGAFF

J: TRBJ2-5
size: .
V: TRBV7-9
D: .
DNA: TGTGCCAGCAGCTTAATATTAGGAGGGCGATGGGAGACCCAGTACTTC
CDR3: CASSLILGGRWETQYF

J: TRBJ1-3
size: .
V: TRBV28
D: .
DNA: TGTGCCAGCAGTTTATCCGATCGTAACACCATATATTTT
CDR3: CASSLSDRNTIYF

J: TRBJ2-3
size: .
V: TRBV29-1
D: .
DNA: TGCAGCGTTGAAGACGAGCGTGATACGCAGTATTTT
CDR3: CSVEDERDTQYF

J: TRBJ2-3
size: few
V: TRBV30
D: .
DNA: TGTGCCTGGCGGACCCCGGCCGGCCCAGATACGCAGTATTTT
CDR3: CAWRTPAGPDTQYF

J: TRBJ1-2
size: once
V: TRBV2
D: .
DNA: TGTGCCAGCGCCGGAGGGACCCTCCTTAGGGGCTACACCTTC
CDR3: CASAGGTLLRGYTF

J: TRBJ2-7
size: .
V: TRBV7-7
D: TRBD1
DNA: TGTGCCAGCAGCTTAGGTCTACCGGGACAGGGGGGCTACGAGCAGTACTTC
CDR3: CASSLGLPGQGGYEQYF

J: TRBJ1-2
size: .
V: TRBV29-1
D: .
DNA: TGCAGCGGTGGGGGGCCGGGTGGCTACACCTTC
CDR3: CSGGGPGGYTF

J: TRBJ1-2
size: .
V: TRBV28
D: .
DNA: TGTGCCAGCAGTAGTTCAGGTCCCTATTATGGCTACACCTTC
CDR3: CASSSSGPYYGYTF

J: TRBJ1-1
size: .
V: TRBV2
D: .
DNA: TGTGCCAGCGGACAGAAGAACACTGAAGCTTTCTTT
CDR3: CASGQKNTEAFF

J: TRBJ1-3
size: many
V: TRBV7-9
D: .
DNA: TGTGCCAGCAGCTCCCTAGAGCGTACAGGAAACACCATATATTTT
CDR3: CASSSLERTGNTIYF

J: TRBJ2-5
size: .
V: TRBV7-6
D: TRBD1
DNA: TGTGCCAGCAGCTTAGCAGGGGGCGAGACCCAGTACTTC
CDR3: CASSLAGGETQYF

J: TRBJ2-7
size: .
V: TRBV28
D: TRBD2
DNA: TGTGCCAGCAGCCCCCCTTCTCTACTAGCGCACGCCGGAGAGCAGTACTTC
CDR3: CASSPPSLLAHAGEQYF

J: TRBJ2-1
size: .
V: TRBV2
D: TRBD2
DNA: TGTGCCAGCAGACTTACTAGCGGGAGCGGCAATGAGCAGTTCTTC
CDR3: CASRLTSGSGNEQFF

J: TRBJ2-3
size: .
V: TRBV6-5
D: .
DNA: TGTGCCAGCACCTCAAATAATGATGATACGCAGTATTTT
CDR3: CASTSNNDDTQYF

J: TRBJ2-5
size: .
V: TRBV7-3
D: .
DNA: TGTGCCAGCAGCTTATTCTGGGGCCCCCAAGAGACCCAGTACTTC
CDR3: CASSLFWGPQETQYF

J: TRBJ2-6
size: .
V: TRBV4-1
D: TRBD1
DNA: TGCGCCAGCAGCCAAGCCGGGACAGGGGGCCTCGGAGGGGCCAACGTCCTGACTTTC
CDR3: CASSQAGTGGLGGANVLTF

J: TRBJ2-5
size: .
V: TRBV7-2
D: .
DNA: TGTGCCAGCAGCCGGGGACAAGAGGAGACCCAGTACTTC
CDR3: CASSRGQEETQYF

J: TRBJ1-3
size: .
V: TRBV6-1
D: .
DNA: TGTGCCAGCAGTGAAGTGGGGCAGGCGAGCTCTGGAAACACCATATATTTT
CDR3: CASSEVGQASSGNTIYF

J: TRBJ1-5
size: .
V: TRBV2
D: .
DNA: TGTGCCAGCTCTAGGGCCAGGGCCCAGCATTTT
CDR3: CASSRARAQHF

J: TRBJ2-1
size: .
V: TRBV7-2
D: .
DNA: TGTGCCAGCAGCTTATGGGGGCGGAGCAACAATGAGCAGTTCTTC
CDR3: CASSLWGRSNNEQFF

J: TRBJ2-7
size: .
V: TRBV4-2
D: TRBD1
DNA: TGTGCCAGCAGCCAACTCTCCGGGACAGGGGGTGTTTACGAGCAGTACTTC
CDR3: CASSQLSGTGGVYEQYF

J: TRBJ1-2
size: .
V: TRBV5-4
D: TRBD1
DNA: TGTGCCAGCAGCATGGGACAGGGGACGAACTATGGCTACACCTTC
CDR3: CASSMGQGTNYGYTF